This TCR beta chain comes out of a study of cytomegalovirus exposure and HLA in healthy donors. Regarding the study as a whole: Many donors carried some public TCRs, although rarity characterized most TCR sequences.

The study sampled nominally healthy donors, though unrecorded immune exposures were likely. CDR3 size: 16 residues. V lost 1 base and J lost 0, with 13 bases in between. The V gene's germline CDR1 is KGHSH and CDR2 LQKENI. As regards this clone: Its target is unknown. Other nucleotide sequences from this sample produce the same CDR3.

The PCR ran on 60 Vbeta and 13 Jbeta primers. Sequencing used immunoSEQ multiplex PCR; TCRdb keeps in-frame clones, though not all of them. The sample contains 150,000 to 200,000 clones, around 79% of which appear only once. This TCR derives from a woman aged 25-40 years in good health and CMV-seropositive. The V gene is TRBV18, the J gene TRBJ2-7, with a weak D call TRBD2 (6 bases). The sample consisted of PBMCs. The CDR3 sequence is CASSPRGGARSYEQYF. CDR3 DNA: TGTGCCAGCTCACCACGTGGAGGGGCCCGCTCCTACGAGCAGTACTTC.